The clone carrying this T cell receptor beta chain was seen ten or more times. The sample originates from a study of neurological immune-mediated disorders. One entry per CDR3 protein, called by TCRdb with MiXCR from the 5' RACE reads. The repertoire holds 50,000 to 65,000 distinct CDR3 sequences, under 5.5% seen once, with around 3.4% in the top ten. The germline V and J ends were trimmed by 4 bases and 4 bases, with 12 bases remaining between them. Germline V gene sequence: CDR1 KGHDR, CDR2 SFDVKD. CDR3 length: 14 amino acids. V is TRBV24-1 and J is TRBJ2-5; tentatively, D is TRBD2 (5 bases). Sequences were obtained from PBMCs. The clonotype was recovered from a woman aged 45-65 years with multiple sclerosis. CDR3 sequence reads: CATSEPGKGETQYF. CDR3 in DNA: TGTGCCACCAGTGAGCCCGGGAAAGGAGAGACCCAGTACTTC.